This is a list of T cell receptor beta chains from one sample in a study of cytomegalovirus exposure and HLA in healthy donors. TCRdb's copy holds only in-frame clones and misses some; the assay was immunoSEQ multiplex PCR. The repertoire has roughly 280,000 clones, under 80% of them found once; the top ten carry around 2%. Specimen: PBMCs. These receptors came from a female donor in good health and CMV-seronegative. CDR3s include the opening cysteine and the closing phenylalanine or tryptophan. Fields, in order: CDR3 protein, CDR3 DNA, V gene, D gene, clone size, J gene. D genes are given only for firm matches. Size tells how often a clone was seen (once, few, many) or the class of an expanded clone, and some rows leave it out.

CDR3aa: CASSPGVRYEQYF
CDR3nt: TGTGCCAGCTCACCAGGAGTTCGGTACGAGCAGTACTTC
v_gene: TRBV18
d_gene: NA
abundance: NA
j_gene: TRBJ2-7

CDR3aa: CASRENSTDTQYF
CDR3nt: TGTGCCAGCAGGGAGAATAGCACAGATACGCAGTATTTT
v_gene: TRBV27
d_gene: NA
abundance: NA
j_gene: TRBJ2-3

CDR3aa: CATSRDTGDTQYF
CDR3nt: TGTGCCACCAGCAGGGATACGGGGGATACGCAGTATTTT
v_gene: TRBV15
d_gene: NA
abundance: NA
j_gene: TRBJ2-3

CDR3aa: CASSLSGRTDTQYF
CDR3nt: TGTGCCAGCAGTTTGAGCGGGAGGACAGATACGCAGTATTTT
v_gene: TRBV27
d_gene: TRBD2
abundance: NA
j_gene: TRBJ2-3

CDR3aa: CASSPTRYREWYTEAFF
CDR3nt: TGTGCCAGTAGTCCCACCAGATACAGGGAATGGTACACTGAAGCTTTCTTT
v_gene: TRBV19
d_gene: NA
abundance: NA
j_gene: TRBJ1-1

CDR3aa: CASSISGTSGRSMQPTQYF
CDR3nt: TGTGCCAGTAGTATAAGCGGGACTAGCGGGAGGTCGATGCAGCCCACGCAGTATTTT
v_gene: TRBV19
d_gene: TRBD2
abundance: NA
j_gene: TRBJ2-3

CDR3aa: CASSLTVSGANVLTF
CDR3nt: TGTGCCAGCAGCCTCACAGTCTCTGGGGCCAACGTCCTGACTTTC
v_gene: TRBV7-3
d_gene: NA
abundance: NA
j_gene: TRBJ2-6

CDR3aa: CATRLTGLADTQYF
CDR3nt: TGCGCCACCCGACTTACGGGGTTGGCAGATACGCAGTATTTT
v_gene: TRBV5-1
d_gene: NA
abundance: NA
j_gene: TRBJ2-3

CDR3aa: CASSLEGAAEDIQYF
CDR3nt: TGTGCCAGCAGCTTGGAGGGGGCTGCTGAGGACATTCAGTACTTC
v_gene: TRBV5-6
d_gene: TRBD1
abundance: NA
j_gene: TRBJ2-4

CDR3aa: CASSVGGTGTSPLHF
CDR3nt: TGTGCCAGCAGCGTAGGGGGGACAGGGACATCACCCCTCCACTTT
v_gene: TRBV9
d_gene: TRBD1
abundance: NA
j_gene: TRBJ1-6

CDR3aa: CASSQGGVEQFF
CDR3nt: TGTGCCAGCAGCCAAGGGGGCGTAGAGCAGTTCTTC
v_gene: TRBV7-3
d_gene: TRBD1
abundance: NA
j_gene: TRBJ2-1

CDR3aa: CASSVRGVGNTIYF
CDR3nt: TGTGCCAGCAGTGTCCGGGGGGTAGGAAACACCATATATTTT
v_gene: TRBV6-5
d_gene: NA
abundance: few
j_gene: TRBJ1-3

CDR3aa: CASSFSPGGWNTEAFF
CDR3nt: TGTGCCAGCAGTTTTTCCCCGGGGGGATGGAACACTGAAGCTTTCTTT
v_gene: TRBV27
d_gene: NA
abundance: NA
j_gene: TRBJ1-1

CDR3aa: CATSSGYEQYF
CDR3nt: TGTGCCACCTCTAGCGGCTACGAGCAGTACTTC
v_gene: TRBV19
d_gene: TRBD2
abundance: NA
j_gene: TRBJ2-7

CDR3aa: CASSPPGSSGNTIYF
CDR3nt: TGTGCCAGCTCACCCCCAGGTAGCTCTGGAAACACCATATATTTT
v_gene: TRBV18
d_gene: NA
abundance: NA
j_gene: TRBJ1-3

CDR3aa: CASSAGLLAGGPSGETQYF
CDR3nt: TGTGCCAGCAGCGCCGGATTACTAGCGGGAGGGCCCTCGGGAGAGACCCAGTACTTC
v_gene: TRBV5-4
d_gene: TRBD2
abundance: NA
j_gene: TRBJ2-5

CDR3aa: CASSSLGAGGGDEQFF
CDR3nt: TGTGCCAGCAGCTCGTTGGGAGCGGGAGGCGGGGATGAGCAGTTCTTC
v_gene: TRBV7-3
d_gene: TRBD2
abundance: NA
j_gene: TRBJ2-1

CDR3aa: CASSILGGRGQELFF
CDR3nt: TGTGCCAGTAGTATATTAGGCGGGAGGGGTCAAGAGCTGTTTTTT
v_gene: TRBV19
d_gene: TRBD2
abundance: NA
j_gene: TRBJ2-2

CDR3aa: CAISTSGRNNEQFF
CDR3nt: TGTGCCATCAGTACTAGCGGGAGAAACAATGAGCAGTTCTTC
v_gene: TRBV10-3
d_gene: TRBD2
abundance: NA
j_gene: TRBJ2-1

CDR3aa: CASSIRTDNTGELFF
CDR3nt: TGTGCCAGTAGTATAAGGACAGACAACACCGGGGAGCTGTTTTTT
v_gene: TRBV19
d_gene: NA
abundance: NA
j_gene: TRBJ2-2

CDR3aa: CASSQEQTGKTEAFF
CDR3nt: TGTGCCAGCAGCCAAGAACAGACAGGGAAGACTGAAGCTTTCTTT
v_gene: TRBV7-3
d_gene: TRBD1
abundance: NA
j_gene: TRBJ1-1

CDR3aa: CASRPGQGREQYF
CDR3nt: TGTGCCAGCAGACCGGGACAGGGACGCGAGCAGTACTTC
v_gene: TRBV28
d_gene: TRBD1
abundance: NA
j_gene: TRBJ2-7

CDR3aa: CASSRDRASGSYEQYF
CDR3nt: TGTGCCAGTAGTAGGGATCGGGCTAGCGGATCCTACGAGCAGTACTTC
v_gene: TRBV19
d_gene: TRBD2
abundance: NA
j_gene: TRBJ2-7

CDR3aa: CASSRATSGTNNEQFF
CDR3nt: TGCGCCAGCAGCCGGGCAACTAGCGGGACCAACAATGAGCAGTTCTTC
v_gene: TRBV4-1
d_gene: TRBD2
abundance: NA
j_gene: TRBJ2-1

CDR3aa: CASSFFAGAGYEQYF
CDR3nt: TGTGCCAGCAGCTTTTTCGCGGGAGCCGGCTACGAGCAGTACTTC
v_gene: TRBV5-7
d_gene: TRBD2
abundance: NA
j_gene: TRBJ2-7

CDR3aa: CSSSSLAGELFF
CDR3nt: TGTTCCAGCAGCTCTCTTGCCGGGGAGCTGTTTTTT
v_gene: TRBV7-9
d_gene: NA
abundance: NA
j_gene: TRBJ2-2

CDR3aa: CASRLTGQGYGYTF
CDR3nt: TGTGCCAGCAGACTTACGGGACAGGGCTATGGCTACACCTTC
v_gene: TRBV28
d_gene: TRBD1
abundance: NA
j_gene: TRBJ1-2

CDR3aa: CASSQDRQDPYGYTF
CDR3nt: TGTGCCAGCAGCCAAGATCGGCAGGATCCTTATGGCTACACCTTC
v_gene: TRBV4-2
d_gene: NA
abundance: NA
j_gene: TRBJ1-2

CDR3aa: CASRTQGIRGNTIYF
CDR3nt: TGTGCCAGCAGAACCCAGGGGATTCGAGGAAACACCATATATTTT
v_gene: TRBV6-5
d_gene: NA
abundance: NA
j_gene: TRBJ1-3

CDR3aa: CASRDRGPITEAFF
CDR3nt: TGTGCCAGCAGAGACAGGGGGCCGATCACTGAAGCTTTCTTT
v_gene: TRBV2
d_gene: TRBD1
abundance: NA
j_gene: TRBJ1-1